These 20 T cell receptor beta chains originate from one sample sequenced in a study of T cells in Graves' hyperthyroidism and ophthalmopathy. Amplification of TCR beta CDR3 regions was performed using RNA transcripts as template. Primed by the HTBI set, a first-round RT-PCR was run on the TCR CDR3. TCRdb reprocessed the multiplex PCR reads via MiXCR and lists one record per CDR3 protein. Of hundreds of thousands of distinct CDR3 sequences detected, around 15% appear once; the ten largest clones hold around 4.5%. Sequenced sample: blood. These receptors were obtained from a woman aged 40 to 55 with Graves' ophthalmopathy.

Many counts were recorded for this clonotype. The V call is TRBV12-3 or TRBV12-4, the J call TRBJ2-2; D possibly corresponds to TRBD1 (5 bases). This CDR3 spans 13 amino acids. Trimming cost V 7 bases and J 4 bases, with 10 bases left between them. In DNA, the CDR3 is TGTGCCAGCAAAGACAGACCCACCGGGGAGCTGTTTTTT. As protein: CASKDRPTGELFF.

The genes are TRBV6-1 and TRBJ1-2, with TRBD1 matching over 9 bases. CDR3 size: 17 residues. V lost 5 bases, J lost 4 bases, and 14 bases stayed unmatched. Germline V gene sequence: CDR1 MNHNS, CDR2 SASEGT. CDR3 region: CASSQVLGGQGSYGYTF. CDR3 nucleotide sequence: TGTGCCAGCAGTCAAGTGTTGGGGGGACAGGGATCCTATGGCTACACCTTC.

The chain links TRBV9 to TRBJ1-1; maybe TRBD1 (6 bases). V was cut by 3 bases and J by 10 bases, with 13 bases left in between. Germline-derived CDR1 and CDR2 are SGDLS and YYNGEE. The CDR3 is 12 residues long. In DNA form, the CDR3 reads TGTGCCAGCAGCGCGGGGGCAGGTGGAGCTTTCTTT. Its translation is CASSAGAGGAFF.

V usage is TRBV20-1 and J usage is TRBJ2-5; 14 nucleotides agree with TRBD2. The trim removed 0 bases at V and 5 bases at J, leaving 14 bases unmatched. CDR1 and CDR2 (germline): DFQATT, SNEGSKA (reference sequence). This CDR3 contains 19 residues. The CDR3 coding sequence is TGCAGTGCTAGAGATGTGGGTGGACTAGCGGGAGGAAGGGAGGAGACCCAGTACTTC. It is translated as CSARDVGGLAGGREETQYF.

At least ten counts were recorded for this clonotype. The V call is TRBV19, the J call TRBJ2-7; a possible D gene is TRBD2 (6 bases). This CDR3 has 13 amino acids. V was shortened by 3 bases and J by 6 bases, with 12 bases between the two germline ends. In germline, CDR1 is LNHDA, CDR2 SQIVND (reference sequence). The CDR3 nucleotides read TGTGCCAGTAGTATGCGGGGAAGTCTCGAGCAGTACTTC. Translated: CASSMRGSLEQYF.

This chain connects TRBV6-1 to TRBJ2-7; 7 bases line up with TRBD1. CDR1 is MNHNS, CDR2 SASEGT, per germline. Losses at the gene ends were 5 bases for V and 3 bases for J; bases not matched to a gene: 7. The CDR3 contains 14 residues. CDR3 DNA sequence: TGTGCCAGCAGTACGACAGGGTGGAACTACGAGCAGTACTTC. As protein: CASSTTGWNYEQYF.

In its sample, this clonotype was seen many times. The rearrangement joins TRBV27 to TRBJ1-2; maybe TRBD1 (5 bases). The CDR3 is 15 amino acids. Trimming shortened V by 6 bases and J by 4 bases, and 18 bases separated the two germline ends. Germline CDR1 reads MNHEY; CDR2 reads SMNVEV (reference sequence). The CDR3 is CASRDTASRVYGYTF. DNA of the CDR3: TGTGCCAGCAGGGACACCGCTTCGAGGGTCTATGGCTACACCTTC.

The chain employs TRBV11-2 and TRBJ2-2; TRBD2 matches 11 bases. The CDR3 contains 19 residues. The junction had 18 bases not matched to a gene; V was cut back by 5 bases and J by 7 bases. The germline CDR1 and CDR2 sequences are SGHAT and FQNNGV. CDR3 residues: CASSPTSPSGRFKFGELFF. CDR3 nucleotides: TGTGCCAGCAGCCCAACCTCCCCTAGCGGGAGGTTTAAATTCGGGGAGCTGTTTTTT.

At least ten counts were recorded for this clonotype. The DNA for the CDR3 is TGTGCCAGCAGCCCTGGGGCGGGAGGGCCGCGGGAGACCCAGTACTTC. Translation gives CASSPGAGGPRETQYF. V and J are TRBV11-3 and TRBJ2-5, with 9 bases aligning to TRBD2. The germline gives CDR1 SGHNT, CDR2 YENEEA. The CDR3 is 16 amino acids. J gave up 5 bases and V 5 bases, and 12 bases lay outside the gene matches.

This clonotype was observed many times. This sequence joins TRBV29-1 and TRBJ2-7; tentatively, D is TRBD2 (5 bases). V gave up 4 bases and J gave up 3 bases, with 13 bases separating them. This CDR3 is built from 13 residues. CDR1 and CDR2 from the germline V gene are SQVTM and ANQGSEA. The CDR3 loop reads CSVVASRNYEQYF. The CDR3 nucleotides are TGCAGCGTTGTGGCTAGCAGAAACTACGAGCAGTACTTC.

V and J are TRBV28 and TRBJ2-7, with D possibly TRBD1 on 6 matching bases. V lost 7 bases and J 4 bases, leaving 17 bases between the germline ends. CDR3 length: 14 amino acids. Germline loops: CDR1 MDHEN, CDR2 SYDVKM. The CDR3 DNA reads as TGTGCCAGCAAACCCACCCTAGGGGGATACGAGCAGTACTTC. Amino acids: CASKPTLGGYEQYF. Full variable domain (rest looked up from reference TRBV28 and TRBJ2-7): DVKVTQSSRYLVKRTGEKVFLECVQDMDHENMFWYRQDPGLGLRLIYFSYDVKMKEKGDIPEGYSVSREKKERFSLILESASTNQTSMYLCASKPTLGGYEQYFGPGTRLTVT.

The V and J genes are TRBV7-9 and TRBJ2-2; no clear D. The V and J ends lost 2 bases and 7 bases respectively, with 8 bases between them. This CDR3 is 13 amino acids long. CDR1 and CDR2 from the germline V gene are SEHNR and FQNEAQ (reference sequence). The CDR3 bases are TGTGCCAGCAGCTTATTCGCTGGCGGGGAGCTGTTTTTT. Its translation is CASSLFAGGELFF.

This clonotype has a count of ten or more. The chain is built from TRBV11-1 and TRBJ1-2; tentatively, D is TRBD1 (5 bases). With 5 bases removed from V and 6 bases from J, the gap between germline ends came to 25 bases. This CDR3 has 17 amino acids. The V gene's germline CDR1 is SGHAT and CDR2 FQDESV (reference sequence). As DNA, the CDR3 is TGTGCCAGCAGCCCTACCGGGGCCTCCGGCTGGTGGGATGGCTACACCTTC. Translation gives CASSPTGASGWWDGYTF.

This clonotype occurred many times. The J gene is TRBJ1-1, the V gene TRBV28, with TRBD1 matching over 10 bases. CDR1 and CDR2 from the germline V gene are MDHEN and SYDVKM. The CDR3 has 14 amino acids. Trimming at V came to 7 bases and at J to 8 bases, leaving 10 bases not matched to a gene. This chain's CDR3 is CASIKAPGQGEAFF. The CDR3 DNA reads TGTGCCAGCATAAAAGCACCGGGACAGGGGGAAGCTTTCTTT.

There are a few counts of this clonotype. This chain connects TRBV20-1 to TRBJ1-2; D is unclear. V dropped 6 bases and J dropped 2 bases, with 10 bases sitting between them. Looked up from germline, CDR1 is DFQATT and CDR2 is SNEGSKA (reference sequence). The CDR3 has 12 residues. CDR3 protein: CSAPSGNYGYTF. The CDR3 nucleotides read TGCAGTGCCCCGTCCGGGAACTATGGCTACACCTTC.

Many counts were recorded for this clonotype. The rearrangement uses TRBV6-2 or TRBV6-3 and TRBJ2-2; D might be TRBD2 (6 bases). V was cut by 5 bases and J by 3 bases, with 10 bases left in between. The CDR3 runs to 14 residues. The V gene's germline CDR1 is MNHEY and CDR2 SVGEGT. The CDR3 bases are TGTGCCAGCAGTGCGGGGAGTTACACCGGGGAGCTGTTTTTT. This sequence encodes CASSAGSYTGELFF.

Many counts were recorded for this clonotype. The junction and the germline gene differ at one end; a read error may be behind it. The chain employs TRBV7-2 and TRBJ1-2, with D unresolved. Germline V gene lookup returns CDR1 SGHTA and CDR2 FQGNSA. CDR3 length equals 13 residues. The CDR3 DNA reads as TGTGCCAGCAGCCAATACCGTAACAGTGGCTGCACCTTC. Protein: CASSQYRNSGCTF.

This clonotype has a count of ten or more. An end of the junction differs from the germline gene, which may be a read error. The chain joins TRBV28 to TRBJ1-5, with a weak D call TRBD1 (5 bases). This CDR3 comprises 13 residues. The germline V gene encodes CDR1 MDHEN and CDR2 SYDVKM. CDR3 loop: CASSLAGYQPQHF. The CDR3 bases are TGCGCCAGCAGCTTGGCAGGGTATCAGCCCCAGCATTTT.

This clonotype was observed at least ten times. J is TRBJ2-7 and V is TRBV6-5, with D possibly matching TRBD1 (6 bases). The CDR3 sequence is 14 residues long. CDR1 and CDR2 (germline): MNHEY, SVGAGI. The V gene lost 6 bases and the J gene lost 1 base, with 13 bases spanning the gap. CDR3: CASRTTGRSYEQYF. The CDR3 DNA sequence: TGTGCCAGCAGGACGACAGGTCGATCCTACGAGCAGTACTTC.

This clonotype came up many times. V usage is TRBV20-1 and J usage is TRBJ2-7; 8 bases fit TRBD1. Germline V CDR1 and CDR2: DFQATT, SNEGSKA (reference sequence). The CDR3 runs to 15 residues. V lost 6 bases and J lost 3; bases outside the gene matches: 13. CDR3 residues: CSASRGTGSIYEQYF. DNA of the CDR3: TGCAGTGCCTCCCGAGGGACAGGTTCTATCTACGAGCAGTACTTC.